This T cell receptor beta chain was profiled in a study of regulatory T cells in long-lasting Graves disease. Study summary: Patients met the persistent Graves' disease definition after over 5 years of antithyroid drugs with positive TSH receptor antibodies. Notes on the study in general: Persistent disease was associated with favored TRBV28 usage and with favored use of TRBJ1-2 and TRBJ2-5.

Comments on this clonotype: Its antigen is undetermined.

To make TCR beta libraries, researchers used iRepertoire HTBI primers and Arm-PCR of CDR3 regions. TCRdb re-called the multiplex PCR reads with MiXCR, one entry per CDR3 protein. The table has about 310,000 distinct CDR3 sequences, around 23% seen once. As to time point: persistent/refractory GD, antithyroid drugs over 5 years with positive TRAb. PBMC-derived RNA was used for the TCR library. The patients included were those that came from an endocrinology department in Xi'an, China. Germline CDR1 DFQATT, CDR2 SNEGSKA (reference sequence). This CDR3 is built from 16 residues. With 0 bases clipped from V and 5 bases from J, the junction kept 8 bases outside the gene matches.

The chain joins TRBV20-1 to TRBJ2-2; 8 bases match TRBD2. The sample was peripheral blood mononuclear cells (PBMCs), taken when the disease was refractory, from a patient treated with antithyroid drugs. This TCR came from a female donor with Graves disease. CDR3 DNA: TGCAGTGCTAGAGATGGACCGGGAGGGAGGACCGGGGAGCTGTTTTTT. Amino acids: CSARDGPGGRTGELFF.